This TCR beta chain was captured by sequencing in a study of blood T cells in healthy people across ages. CDR1 is DFQATT, CDR2 SNEGSKA, per germline (reference sequence). Trimming took 3 bases from V and 2 from J; bases not matched to a gene: 6. CDR3 length: 14 residues. Through a sample-barcoded 5' primer and a J-beta primer mix, a second PCR was run for roughly 7 to 11 cycles. TCRdb re-derived calls from the 5' RACE reads in MiXCR, one entry per CDR3 protein. The top ten clones hold 22% of a sample with hundreds of thousands of distinct CDR3 sequences, about 62% of them seen once. The V and J genes are TRBV20-1 and TRBJ2-7; 8 bases line up with TRBD2. The specimen was blood. The sequence was obtained from a man younger than 45 in good health. CDR3 sequence (DNA): TGCAGTGCTAGTTACGGGAGGGGAACCTACGAGCAGTACTTC. Encoded protein: CSASYGRGTYEQYF.